The present T cell receptor (beta chain) was sequenced within a study of T cell repertoires in cytomegalovirus infection. In regard to this clonotype: Its target is unknown.

Trimming removed 0 bases from V and 5 bases from J, with 13 bases in between. This CDR3 spans 15 amino acids. The germline V gene has CDR1 LGHNA and CDR2 YSLEER. Broader study findings: Clonotypes of TCR beta that were HLA-C-restricted and CMV-specific dominated the ex vivo response. The cumulative frequency of public TCR beta families identified carriers of CMV plus the relevant HLA.

TCRdb reprocessed the reads with MiXCR, giving one entry per CDR3 protein. The sample records under 450,000 distinct CDR3 sequences, approximately 35% being singletons. Material: cultured PBMCs, obtained from culture after CMV antigen stimulation. The clonotype was recovered from a human donor in good health (CMV status not recorded). Some clones in this sample may be carry-over from other donors' samples. V and J are TRBV4-3 and TRBJ1-1, with D maybe TRBD1 (5 bases). This CDR3 is CASSQEAGGGTEAFF. In DNA form, the CDR3 reads TGCGCCAGCAGCCAAGAAGCTGGGGGTGGGACTGAAGCTTTCTTT.